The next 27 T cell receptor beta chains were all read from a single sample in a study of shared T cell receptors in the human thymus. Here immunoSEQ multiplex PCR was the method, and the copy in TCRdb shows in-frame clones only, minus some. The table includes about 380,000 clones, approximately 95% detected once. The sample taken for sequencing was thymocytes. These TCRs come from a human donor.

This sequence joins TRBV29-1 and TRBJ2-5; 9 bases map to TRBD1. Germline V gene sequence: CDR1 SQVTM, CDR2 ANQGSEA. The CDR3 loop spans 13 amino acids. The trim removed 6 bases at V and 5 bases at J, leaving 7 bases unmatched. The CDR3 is CSVTGTGIETQYF. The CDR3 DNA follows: TGCAGCGTCACCGGGACAGGGATTGAGACCCAGTACTTC.

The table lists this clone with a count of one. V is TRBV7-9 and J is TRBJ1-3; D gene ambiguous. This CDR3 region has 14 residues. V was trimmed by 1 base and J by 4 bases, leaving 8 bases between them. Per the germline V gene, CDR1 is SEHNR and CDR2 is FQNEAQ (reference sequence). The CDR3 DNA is TGTGCCAGCAGCTTAGGCCCAAGGGGAAACACCATATATTTT. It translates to CASSLGPRGNTIYF.

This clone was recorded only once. CDR3 residues: CASSSTGVTEAFF. The CDR3 nucleotides are TGTGCCAGCAGTTCGACAGGGGTTACTGAAGCTTTCTTT. This chain uses TRBV2 with TRBJ1-1, with TRBD1 identical over 8 bases. From germline, CDR1 is SNHLY and CDR2 FYNNEI. The trim removed 5 bases at V and 5 bases at J, leaving 4 bases unmatched. The CDR3 has 13 amino acids.

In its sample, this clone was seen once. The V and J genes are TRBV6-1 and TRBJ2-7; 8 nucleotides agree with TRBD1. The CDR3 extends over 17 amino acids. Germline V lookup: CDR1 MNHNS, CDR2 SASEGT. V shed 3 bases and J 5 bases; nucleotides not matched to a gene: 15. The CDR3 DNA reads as TGTGCCAGCAGTGACGTCTTTTACATGACAGGGGCGGACGAGCAGTACTTC. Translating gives CASSDVFYMTGADEQYF.

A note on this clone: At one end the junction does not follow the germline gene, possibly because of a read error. CDR3 in amino acids: CASSLEDTGELFF. Here the CDR3 DNA reads TGTGCCAGCAGCTTAGAGGACACTGGGGAGCTGTTTTTT. The chain has TRBV7-9 and TRBJ2-2; possible D gene TRBD1, 5 bases. The V gene's germline CDR1 is SEHNR and CDR2 FQNEAQ (reference sequence). This CDR3 comprises 13 residues.

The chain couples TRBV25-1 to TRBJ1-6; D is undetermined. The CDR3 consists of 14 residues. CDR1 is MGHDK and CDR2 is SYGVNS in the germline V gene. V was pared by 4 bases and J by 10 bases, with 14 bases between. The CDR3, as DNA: TGTGCCAGCAGTGGGATGCTGCTTAGATCACCCCTCCACTTT. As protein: CASSGMLLRSPLHF.

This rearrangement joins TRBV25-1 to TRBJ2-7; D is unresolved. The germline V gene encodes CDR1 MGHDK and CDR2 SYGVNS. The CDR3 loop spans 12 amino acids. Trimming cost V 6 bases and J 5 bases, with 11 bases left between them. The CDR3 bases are TGTGCCAGCAGCCCTGCCCACCACGAGCAGTACTTC. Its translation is CASSPAHHEQYF.

Here the CDR3 reads CASSLAEREGRNEQFF. CDR3 sequence (DNA): TGTGCCAGCAGCTTAGCTGAGCGGGAGGGTCGGAATGAGCAGTTCTTC. The chain links TRBV7-9 to TRBJ2-1; the match to TRBD2 covers 10 bases. CDR1 SEHNR and CDR2 FQNEAQ come from the germline V gene (reference sequence). The CDR3 runs 16 residues. The V segment lost 0 bases and the J segment 7 bases; nucleotides outside the gene matches: 6. The complete variable domain, with remaining parts taken from reference TRBV7-9 and TRBJ2-1, reads DTGVSQNPRHKITKRGQNVTFRCDPISEHNRLYWYRQTLGQGPEFLTYFQNEAQLEKSRLLSDRFSAERPKGSFSTLEIQRTEQGDSAMYLCASSLAEREGRNEQFFGPGTRLTVL.

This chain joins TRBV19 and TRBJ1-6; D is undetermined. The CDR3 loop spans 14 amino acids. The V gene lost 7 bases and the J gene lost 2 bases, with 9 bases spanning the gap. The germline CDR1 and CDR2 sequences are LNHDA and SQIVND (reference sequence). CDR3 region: CASTTGPYNSPLHF. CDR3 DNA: TGTGCCAGTACTACCGGACCCTATAATTCACCCCTCCACTTT.

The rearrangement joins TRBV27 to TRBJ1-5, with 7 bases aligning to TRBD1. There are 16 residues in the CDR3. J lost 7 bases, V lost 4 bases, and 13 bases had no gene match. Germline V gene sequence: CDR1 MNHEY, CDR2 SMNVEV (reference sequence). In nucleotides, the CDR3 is TGTGCCAGCAGTTCCGACAGGGTGGGGAGGTTGCAGCCCCAGCATTTT. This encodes CASSSDRVGRLQPQHF.

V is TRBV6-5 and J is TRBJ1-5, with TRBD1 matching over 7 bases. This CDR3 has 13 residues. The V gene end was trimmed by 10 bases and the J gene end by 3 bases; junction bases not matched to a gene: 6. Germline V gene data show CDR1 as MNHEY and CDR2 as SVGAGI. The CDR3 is CATAGGDNQPQHF. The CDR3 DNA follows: TGTGCCACCGCAGGGGGGGACAATCAGCCCCAGCATTTT.

The CDR3 sequence: CASSQSPVGSGSFNEQFF. As DNA, the CDR3 is TGCGCCAGCAGCCAATCCCCCGTTGGTAGCGGGAGTTTCAATGAGCAGTTCTTC. The V and J genes are TRBV4-3 and TRBJ2-1, with 9 bases aligning to TRBD2. In germline, CDR1 is LGHNA, CDR2 YSLEER. V lost 2 bases, J lost 6 bases, and 14 bases stayed unmatched. The CDR3 is 18 amino acids.

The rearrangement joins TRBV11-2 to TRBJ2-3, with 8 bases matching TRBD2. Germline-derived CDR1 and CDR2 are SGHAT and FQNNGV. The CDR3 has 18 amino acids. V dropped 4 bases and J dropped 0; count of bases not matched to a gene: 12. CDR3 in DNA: TGTGCCAGCAGCTCCGTCCTAGCGGGCGGCGCTAGCACAGATACGCAGTATTTT. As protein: CASSSVLAGGASTDTQYF.

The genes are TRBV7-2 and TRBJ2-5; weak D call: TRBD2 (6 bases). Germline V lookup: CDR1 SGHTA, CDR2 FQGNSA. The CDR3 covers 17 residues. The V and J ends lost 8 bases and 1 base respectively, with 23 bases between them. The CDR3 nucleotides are TGTGCCAGCGCACCCCGGAGGGCGAGAGTGGGCCAAGAGACCCAGTACTTC. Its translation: CASAPRRARVGQETQYF.

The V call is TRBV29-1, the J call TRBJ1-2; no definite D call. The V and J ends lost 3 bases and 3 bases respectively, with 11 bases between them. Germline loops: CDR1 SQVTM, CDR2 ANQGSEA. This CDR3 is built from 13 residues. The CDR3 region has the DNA TGCAGCGTTGATGAGGTCAGCCACTATGGCTACACCTTC. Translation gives CSVDEVSHYGYTF.

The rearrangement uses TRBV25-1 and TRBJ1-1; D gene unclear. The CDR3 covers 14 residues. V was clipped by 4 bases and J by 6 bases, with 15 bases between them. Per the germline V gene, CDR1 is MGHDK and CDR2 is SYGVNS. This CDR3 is CASSGRALDAEAFF. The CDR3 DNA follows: TGTGCCAGCAGTGGGAGGGCCCTAGACGCTGAAGCTTTCTTT.

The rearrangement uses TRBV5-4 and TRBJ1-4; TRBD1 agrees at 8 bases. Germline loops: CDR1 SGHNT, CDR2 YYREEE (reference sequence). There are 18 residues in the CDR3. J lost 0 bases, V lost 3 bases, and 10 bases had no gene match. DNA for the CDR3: TGTGCCAGCAGCTGCCAACTCCCGACAGGGGCAACTAATGAAAAACTGTTTTTT. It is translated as CASSCQLPTGATNEKLFF.

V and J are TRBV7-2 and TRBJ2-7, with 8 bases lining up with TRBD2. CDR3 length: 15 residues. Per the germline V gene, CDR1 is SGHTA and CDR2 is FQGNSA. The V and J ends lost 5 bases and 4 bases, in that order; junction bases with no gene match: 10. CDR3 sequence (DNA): TGTGCCAGCAGCCTTCAGAGCGGGAGCCTTTACGAGCAGTACTTC. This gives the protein CASSLQSGSLYEQYF. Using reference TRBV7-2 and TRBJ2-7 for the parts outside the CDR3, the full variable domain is GAGVSQSPSNKVTEKGKDVELRCDPISGHTALYWYRQSLGQGLEFLIYFQGNSAPDKSGLPSDRFSAERTGGSVSTLTIQRTQQEDSAVYLCASSLQSGSLYEQYFGPGTRLTVT.

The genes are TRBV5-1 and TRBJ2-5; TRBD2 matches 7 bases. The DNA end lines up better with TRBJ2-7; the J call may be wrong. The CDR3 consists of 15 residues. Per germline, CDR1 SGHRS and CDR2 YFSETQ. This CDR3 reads CASSGPVGRESEQYF. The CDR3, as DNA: TGCGCCAGCAGCGGACCGGTGGGGCGGGAGTCCGAGCAGTACTTC.

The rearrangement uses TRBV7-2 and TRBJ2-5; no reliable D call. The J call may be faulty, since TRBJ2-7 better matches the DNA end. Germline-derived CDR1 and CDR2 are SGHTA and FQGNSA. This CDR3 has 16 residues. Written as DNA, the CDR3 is TGTGCCAGCAGCTCCCGAATGGCTAATAATGGCTACGAGCAGTACTTC. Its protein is CASSSRMANNGYEQYF.

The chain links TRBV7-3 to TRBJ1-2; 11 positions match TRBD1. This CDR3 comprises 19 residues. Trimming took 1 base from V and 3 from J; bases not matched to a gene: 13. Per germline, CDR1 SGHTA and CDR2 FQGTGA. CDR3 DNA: TGTGCCAGCAGCTTAAGGGTGGTGAAGGACAGGGGGCCGGACTATGGCTACACCTTC. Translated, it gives CASSLRVVKDRGPDYGYTF.

CDR3 sequence: CASSHGTSGFNYEQYF. CDR3 nucleotide sequence: TGTGCCAGCAGCCACGGGACTAGCGGGTTTAACTACGAGCAGTACTTC. The V gene is TRBV4-2, the J gene TRBJ2-7; TRBD2 matches at 12 bases. This CDR3 is built from 16 residues. Germline CDR1 reads LGHNA; CDR2 reads YNFKEQ. V shed 3 bases, J shed 3 bases, and the junction held 6 bases outside the gene matches.

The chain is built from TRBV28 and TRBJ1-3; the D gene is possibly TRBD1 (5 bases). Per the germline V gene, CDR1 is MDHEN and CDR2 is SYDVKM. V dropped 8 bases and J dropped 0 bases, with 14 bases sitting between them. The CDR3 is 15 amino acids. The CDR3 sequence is CASGAGACSGNTIYF. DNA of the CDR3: TGTGCCAGCGGGGCCGGCGCTTGCTCTGGAAACACCATATATTTT.

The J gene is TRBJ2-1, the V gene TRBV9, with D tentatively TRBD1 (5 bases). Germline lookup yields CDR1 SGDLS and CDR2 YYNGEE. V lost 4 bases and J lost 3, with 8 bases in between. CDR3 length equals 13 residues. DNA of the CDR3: TGTGCCAGCAGCCCCAGGGTCTACAATGAGCAGTTCTTC. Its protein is CASSPRVYNEQFF.

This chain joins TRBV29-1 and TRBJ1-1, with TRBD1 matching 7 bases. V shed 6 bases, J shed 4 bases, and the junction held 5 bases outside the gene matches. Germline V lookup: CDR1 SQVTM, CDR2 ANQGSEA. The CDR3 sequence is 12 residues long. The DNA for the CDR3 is TGCAGCGTGACAGGGCAGAGCACTGAAGCTTTCTTT. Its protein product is CSVTGQSTEAFF.

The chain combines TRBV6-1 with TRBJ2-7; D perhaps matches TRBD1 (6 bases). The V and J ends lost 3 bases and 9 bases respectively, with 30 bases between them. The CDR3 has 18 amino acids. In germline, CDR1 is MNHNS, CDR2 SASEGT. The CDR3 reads CASSDLTHRAPLGIGQYF. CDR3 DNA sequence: TGTGCCAGCAGTGACCTAACGCACAGGGCTCCTCTCGGTATCGGGCAGTACTTC.

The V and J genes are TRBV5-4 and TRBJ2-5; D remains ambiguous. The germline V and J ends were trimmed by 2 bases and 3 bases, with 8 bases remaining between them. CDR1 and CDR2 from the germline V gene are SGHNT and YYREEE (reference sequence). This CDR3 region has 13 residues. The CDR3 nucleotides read TGTGCCAGCAGCTTATACAGCGAAGAGACCCAGTACTTC. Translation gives CASSLYSEETQYF.